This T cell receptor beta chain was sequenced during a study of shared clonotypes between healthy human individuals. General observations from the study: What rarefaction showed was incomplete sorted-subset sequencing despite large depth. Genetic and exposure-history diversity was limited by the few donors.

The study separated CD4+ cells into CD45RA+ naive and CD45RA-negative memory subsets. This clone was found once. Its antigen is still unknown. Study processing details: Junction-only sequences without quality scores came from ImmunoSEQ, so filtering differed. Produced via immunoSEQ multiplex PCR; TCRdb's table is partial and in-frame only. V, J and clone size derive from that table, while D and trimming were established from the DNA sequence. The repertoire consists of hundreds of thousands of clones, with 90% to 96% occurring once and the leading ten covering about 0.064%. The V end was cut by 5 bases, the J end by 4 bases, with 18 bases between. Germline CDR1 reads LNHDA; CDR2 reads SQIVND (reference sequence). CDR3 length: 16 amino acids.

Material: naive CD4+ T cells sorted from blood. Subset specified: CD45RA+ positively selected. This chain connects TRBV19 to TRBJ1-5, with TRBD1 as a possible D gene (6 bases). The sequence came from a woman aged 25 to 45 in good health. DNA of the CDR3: TGTGCCAGTAGTGACTTGGCACAGGGAGATAATCAGCCCCAGCATTTT. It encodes CASSDLAQGDNQPQHF.